A selection of T cell receptor beta chains follows, all from one sample in a study of technical replicates of blood from several donors. This table comes from immunoSEQ multiplex PCR, and its TCRdb copy is limited to in-frame clones, with some not included. Among around 100,000 clones listed, less than 95% were seen once. The sequenced material came from T cells isolated from PBMCs. The source is a human donor in good health. The CDR3 runs from the conserved cysteine through the conserved F or W. The order of the fields is J gene, V gene, D gene, clone size, CDR3 protein, CDR3 DNA. The D gene is left open where the match is weak. The size field is filled for only some rows; it gives once, few, many or a size class.

TRBJ2-5	TRBV27	TRBD1	NA	CASSSMDRGVGTQYF	TGTGCCAGCAGTTCTATGGACAGGGGCGTTGGAACCCAGTACTTC
TRBJ2-7	TRBV7-7	TRBD1	NA	CASSRDRLSEQYF	TGTGCCAGCAGCAGGGACAGGCTAAGCGAGCAGTACTTC
TRBJ1-2	TRBV4-1	NA	NA	CASSQDSRGGYTF	TGCGCCAGCAGCCAAGACTCAAGGGGAGGCTACACCTTC
TRBJ2-1	TRBV7-3	NA	once	CASSLLRGNYNEQFF	TGTGCCAGCAGCTTACTGCGCGGGAATTACAATGAGCAGTTCTTC
TRBJ2-6	TRBV4-1	NA	NA	CASSPPSSGANVLTF	TGCGCCAGCAGCCCTCCTAGCTCTGGGGCCAACGTCCTGACTTTC
TRBJ1-2	TRBV27	NA	NA	CASSPLGGARNYGYTF	TGTGCCAGCAGTCCACTGGGGGGGGCGCGAAACTATGGCTACACCTTC
TRBJ1-2	TRBV7-2	TRBD1	NA	CASSPRDSLVLYGYTF	TGTGCCAGCAGCCCCAGGGACAGTTTGGTCCTCTATGGCTACACCTTC
TRBJ1-4	TRBV6-1	NA	once	CASSEIGGAREKLFF	TGTGCCAGCAGTGAAATTGGGGGGGCAAGAGAAAAACTGTTTTTT
TRBJ1-2	TRBV27	NA	NA	CASSLYSNYGYTF	TGTGCCAGCAGTTTATACAGTAACTATGGCTACACCTTC
TRBJ2-4	TRBV15	TRBD1	once	CATSLDREAKNIQYF	TGTGCCACCAGCTTAGACAGGGAGGCCAAAAACATTCAGTACTTC
TRBJ1-2	TRBV27	NA	NA	CAGSLAHPAIGYTF	TGTGCCGGCAGTTTAGCGCATCCCGCCATCGGCTACACCTTC
TRBJ2-3	TRBV11-2	NA	few	CASSSTSGTQYF	TGTGCCAGCAGCTCCACCAGCGGTACGCAGTATTTT
TRBJ2-1	TRBV11-3	NA	NA	CASSLGGGPGYNEQFF	TGTGCCAGCAGCTTAGGCGGAGGGCCGGGGTACAATGAGCAGTTCTTC
TRBJ1-2	TRBV6-5	NA	NA	CASSGTGRGYTF	TGTGCCAGCAGTGGGACCGGGAGAGGCTACACCTTC
TRBJ1-1	TRBV6-5	NA	NA	CASTTLGSTEAFF	TGTGCCAGCACAACACTGGGCAGTACTGAAGCTTTCTTT
TRBJ2-7	TRBV6-5	TRBD2	NA	CASSYRSGTNEQYF	TGTGCCAGCAGTTACCGGAGCGGGACCAACGAGCAGTACTTC
TRBJ2-7	TRBV7-9	TRBD2	NA	CASSLGGTSGNYEQYF	TGTGCCAGCAGCTTAGGAGGGACTAGCGGGAACTACGAGCAGTACTTC
TRBJ2-1	TRBV7-9	NA	NA	CASSLGKPSGSYNEQFF	TGTGCCAGCAGCCTGGGTAAGCCGTCGGGCTCCTACAATGAGCAGTTCTTC
TRBJ1-1	TRBV7-9	TRBD1	NA	CASSLDAGQGNTEAFF	TGTGCCAGCAGCTTAGACGCGGGACAGGGTAACACTGAAGCTTTCTTT
TRBJ2-7	TRBV18	NA	NA	CASSPGLGDEQYF	TGTGCCAGCTCCCCGGGCCTAGGGGACGAGCAGTACTTC
TRBJ1-4	TRBV5-4	TRBD1	NA	CASSQGTVNEKLFF	TGTGCCAGCAGCCAAGGGACAGTTAATGAAAAACTGTTTTTT
TRBJ1-2	TRBV6-5	TRBD1	NA	CASRSTGPLGYTF	TGTGCCAGCAGGTCGACAGGGCCCTTAGGCTACACCTTC
TRBJ2-7	TRBV7-9	NA	few	CASSLAQGTAYEQYF	TGTGCCAGCAGCTTAGCGCAGGGTACAGCCTACGAGCAGTACTTC
TRBJ2-7	TRBV29-1	TRBD1	NA	CSITGGSSYEQYF	TGCAGCATCACAGGGGGCTCCAGCTACGAGCAGTACTTC
TRBJ2-7	TRBV13	NA	NA	CASSLDSYEQYF	TGTGCCAGCAGCTTAGACAGCTACGAGCAGTACTTC
TRBJ2-7	TRBV27	NA	NA	CASSPSFPLDEQYF	TGTGCCAGCAGTCCCTCCTTCCCACTAGACGAGCAGTACTTC
TRBJ2-1	TRBV4-1	TRBD2	NA	CASSHRTSGSFRVADEQFF	TGCGCCAGCAGCCATCGGACTAGCGGGAGTTTCCGGGTTGCCGATGAGCAGTTCTTC
TRBJ1-2	TRBV9	NA	NA	CASSARGDYTF	TGTGCCAGCAGCGCAAGGGGTGACTACACCTTC
TRBJ1-5	TRBV28	NA	NA	CASSKGYTGVLRPQHF	TGTGCCAGCAGCAAAGGATACACAGGCGTATTGCGACCCCAGCATTTT
TRBJ2-5	TRBV6-1	NA	NA	CASSMRWSEEETQYF	TGTGCCAGCAGTATGCGATGGAGCGAGGAAGAGACCCAGTACTTC
TRBJ2-1	TRBV29-1	TRBD2	NA	CSVDLTSGRNEQFF	TGCAGCGTTGACCTTACTAGCGGTCGCAATGAGCAGTTCTTC
TRBJ2-2	TRBV6-1	NA	NA	CASRVETANTGELFF	TGTGCCAGCAGAGTCGAGACAGCCAACACCGGGGAGCTGTTTTTT
TRBJ2-7	TRBV7-9	TRBD2	NA	CASTDLAASYEQYF	TGTGCCAGCACCGATCTAGCGGCCTCCTACGAGCAGTACTTC
TRBJ2-3	TRBV10-3	NA	few	CAISESGPGQLTTDTQYF	TGTGCCATCAGTGAGTCCGGTCCAGGACAGTTGACCACAGATACGCAGTATTTT
TRBJ2-1	TRBV27	TRBD2	NA	CASKRREGPRYNEQFF	TGTGCCAGCAAGAGGCGGGAGGGCCCCAGGTACAATGAGCAGTTCTTC
TRBJ2-1	TRBV7-2	NA	NA	CASRDYPNNEQFF	TGTGCCAGCAGAGACTACCCCAACAATGAGCAGTTCTTC
TRBJ2-7	TRBV2	NA	NA	CASSEGNYEQYF	TGTGCCAGCAGTGAGGGCAACTACGAGCAGTACTTC
TRBJ2-2	TRBV5-1	TRBD1	NA	CASSSRQGDTGELFF	TGCGCCAGCAGCTCAAGACAGGGGGACACCGGGGAGCTGTTTTTT
TRBJ2-7	TRBV6-5	TRBD2	once	CASSSSSGFTYEQYF	TGTGCCAGCAGTTCCTCTAGCGGGTTTACCTACGAGCAGTACTTC
TRBJ1-4	TRBV9	NA	NA	CASSVDSRGGEKLFF	TGTGCCAGCAGCGTAGATTCCAGGGGTGGTGAAAAACTGTTTTTT
TRBJ1-5	TRBV25-1	NA	NA	CASSEWAGQPQHF	TGTGCCAGCAGTGAATGGGCGGGTCAGCCCCAGCATTTT
TRBJ1-1	TRBV7-3	NA	NA	CASSLWGGTEAFF	TGTGCCAGCAGCTTATGGGGGGGCACTGAAGCTTTCTTT
TRBJ1-5	TRBV6-1	NA	NA	CASSEGQSSNQPQHF	TGTGCCAGCAGTGAAGGGCAGTCTAGCAATCAGCCCCAGCATTTT
TRBJ2-1	TRBV7-3	TRBD2	NA	CASSRGASGSNEQFF	TGTGCCAGCAGCCGTGGGGCTAGCGGGAGTAATGAGCAGTTCTTC
TRBJ2-5	TRBV6-5	TRBD2	NA	CASSYPETSGEETQYF	TGTGCCAGCAGTTACCCCGAAACTAGCGGAGAAGAGACCCAGTACTTC
TRBJ2-4	TRBV11-2	TRBD2	NA	CASSLDASGNIQYF	TGTGCCAGCAGCTTAGATGCTAGCGGGAACATTCAGTACTTC
TRBJ2-2	TRBV5-4	NA	NA	CASSLLGQGKNTGELFF	TGTGCCAGCAGCTTGCTTGGGCAGGGGAAGAACACCGGGGAGCTGTTTTTT
TRBJ2-1	TRBV6-5	NA	NA	CASKRDGHNEQFF	TGTGCCAGCAAACGGGATGGTCACAATGAGCAGTTCTTC
TRBJ2-1	TRBV7-6	TRBD2	NA	CASSLTSGRAEVYNEQFF	TGTGCCAGCAGCTTAACTAGCGGGAGGGCCGAGGTTTACAATGAGCAGTTCTTC
TRBJ2-3	TRBV4-1	TRBD2	NA	CASRSPISGKRKDTQYF	TGCGCCAGCCGTTCCCCGATTAGCGGGAAGAGGAAAGATACGCAGTATTTT
TRBJ2-7	TRBV4-1	NA	NA	CASEPNFDSSYEQYF	TGCGCCAGCGAGCCCAACTTCGACAGTTCCTACGAGCAGTACTTC
TRBJ2-2	TRBV30	NA	once	CAWRRGAIPTGELFF	TGTGCCTGGAGGCGGGGCGCAATCCCCACTGGGGAGCTGTTTTTT
TRBJ2-4	TRBV27	NA	NA	CASAHGGNIQYF	TGTGCCAGCGCCCACGGGGGAAACATTCAGTACTTC
TRBJ2-1	TRBV5-1	NA	NA	CASSLGGGPSSYNEQFF	TGCGCCAGCAGCTTGGGCGGCGGGCCTAGCTCCTACAATGAGCAGTTCTTC
TRBJ2-1	TRBV13	TRBD2	NA	CASSPPSPREGNEQFF	TGTGCCAGCAGCCCACCCAGCCCGCGGGAGGGTAATGAGCAGTTCTTC
TRBJ2-7	TRBV6-1	TRBD2	NA	CASLLGRVLGEQYF	TGTGCCAGCCTCCTCGGGAGGGTCCTGGGGGAGCAGTACTTC
TRBJ2-1	TRBV15	NA	once	CATSRDFTSYNEQFF	TGTGCCACCAGCAGAGATTTTACATCCTACAATGAGCAGTTCTTC
TRBJ2-7	TRBV11-3	NA	NA	CASSFVKGGVTYEQYF	TGTGCCAGCAGCTTCGTTAAGGGCGGGGTGACCTACGAGCAGTACTTC
TRBJ2-2	TRBV25-1	TRBD1	once	CASGDRAFTGELFF	TGTGCCAGCGGGGACAGGGCTTTCACCGGGGAGCTGTTTTTT